This entry describes one T cell receptor beta chain. Its specificity is unknown. The data derive from a study of long-term antiretroviral therapy in people with HIV. Across the whole study: There is a gap of about a decade between the earliest samples and the later 2015 immediate-ART recommendation. Study-wide points: Controls showed broader CDR3 length ranges than did the HIV repertoires. Pre-ART expanded TRB clones stayed dominant throughout, though often decreasing after ART.

At the survey level, the v3.0 immunoSEQ assay was run. Produced via immunoSEQ multiplex PCR; TCRdb's table is partial and in-frame only. Among 20,000 to 25,000 clones listed, 82% were seen once. V trimming: 2 bases; J trimming: 3 bases; junction bases outside the gene matches: 4. This CDR3 spans 15 amino acids. The germline gives CDR1 MNHNY, CDR2 SVGAGI (reference sequence). The sample in question was unsorted PBMCs, obtained at the start of antiretroviral therapy. This sequence joins TRBV6-6 and TRBJ2-1, with 7 bases identical to TRBD2. The TCR comes from a man aged 45-65 years with HIV. This CDR3 reads CASSYESGDYNEQFF. Written as DNA, the CDR3 is TGTGCCAGCAGTTACGAAAGCGGGGACTACAATGAGCAGTTCTTC.